The 29 T cell receptor beta chains listed next were all sequenced from one sample in a study of cytomegalovirus exposure and HLA in healthy donors. Researchers ran the PCR with 60 Vbeta and 13 Jbeta primers. Clones were sequenced by immunoSEQ multiplex PCR, and TCRdb holds only the in-frame ones, with some missing. Found here are approximately 140,000 clones, 77% of them singletons; the top ten hold 4% to 6%. The sequencing input was PBMCs. The source of these receptors is a woman in her forties or fifties in good health and CMV-seronegative.

The rearrangement joins TRBV18 to TRBJ1-1; 10 bases are shared with TRBD1. V shed 3 bases, J shed 5 bases, and the junction held 3 bases outside the gene matches. This CDR3 comprises 14 residues. Germline V gene data show CDR1 as KGHSH and CDR2 as LQKENI. In DNA form, the CDR3 reads TGTGCCAGCTCACCGACAGGGGGCATGACTGAAGCTTTCTTT. Translated, it gives CASSPTGGMTEAFF.

This rearrangement joins TRBV5-8 to TRBJ1-5, with 8 bases lining up with TRBD1. V was pared by 4 bases and J by 7 bases, with 7 bases of the junction left unmatched. CDR3 size: 14 residues. Germline loops: CDR1 SGHTS, CDR2 YDEGEE. The CDR3 loop reads CASSQTGGRQPQHF. For the CDR3, the DNA is TGTGCCAGCAGCCAAACAGGGGGAAGGCAGCCCCAGCATTTT.

The genes are TRBV28 and TRBJ2-7; 9 positions agree with TRBD1. Trimming took 5 bases from V and 5 from J; bases not matched to a gene: 4. Germline CDR1 reads MDHEN; CDR2 reads SYDVKM. The CDR3 spans 13 residues. This CDR3 is CASSRDRVDEQYF. In DNA form, the CDR3 reads TGTGCCAGCAGTCGGGACAGGGTGGACGAGCAGTACTTC.

V and J are TRBV7-9 and TRBJ1-1; TRBD1 matches at 8 bases. V dropped 5 bases and J dropped 8; count of bases not matched to a gene: 1. CDR1 and CDR2 (germline): SEHNR, FQNEAQ (reference sequence). The CDR3 is made up of 11 amino acids. The CDR3 reads CASSRDREAFF. DNA of the CDR3: TGTGCCAGCAGCCGGGACAGGGAAGCTTTCTTT.

The sample holds one count of this clone. This chain uses TRBV4-3 with TRBJ1-6; D may be TRBD1 (6 bases). Germline V gives CDR1 LGHNA, CDR2 YSLEER. Between the trimmed V and J ends, which lost 2 bases and 16 bases, there was a span of 21 bases. This CDR3 is built from 15 residues. Written as DNA, the CDR3 is TGCGCCAGCAGCCAATTAGGGGGGGCCGCGCAGGCTCTCCACTTT. Translating it yields CASSQLGGAAQALHF.

The J gene is TRBJ1-1, the V gene TRBV9; weak D call: TRBD1 (6 bases). V was shortened by 2 bases and J by 4 bases, with 15 bases between the two germline ends. In germline, CDR1 is SGDLS, CDR2 YYNGEE. The CDR3 loop spans 15 amino acids. CDR3 amino acids: CASSVTSGEGTEAFF. The CDR3, as DNA: TGTGCCAGCAGCGTCACCTCAGGGGAGGGCACTGAAGCTTTCTTT.

V is TRBV5-6 and J is TRBJ2-7; the D is unclear. CDR1 is SGHDT and CDR2 is YYEEEE in the germline V gene. V shed 4 bases and J shed 4 bases, with 9 bases lying between them. The CDR3 consists of 12 residues. CDR3 coding DNA: TGTGCCAGCAGCCAATTGTTTTACGAGCAGTACTTC. It codes for CASSQLFYEQYF.

This clone appeared a few times. V and J are TRBV5-5 and TRBJ1-1; D ambiguous. Germline CDR1 SGHKS, CDR2 YYEKEE (reference sequence). The CDR3 is made up of 12 amino acids. The V end was cut by 2 bases, the J end by 5 bases, with 7 bases between. CDR3 loop: CASSLRGTEAFF. The CDR3 region has the DNA TGTGCCAGCAGCTTACGGGGTACTGAAGCTTTCTTT.

The chain carries TRBV7-9 and TRBJ1-2; no clear D. Germline V gene lookup returns CDR1 SEHNR and CDR2 FQNEAQ (reference sequence). This CDR3 region has 11 residues. CDR3 sequence reads: CVAGSNYGYTF. Written as DNA, the CDR3 is TGTGTCGCAGGATCGAACTATGGCTACACCTTC.

The rearrangement links TRBV6-5 to TRBJ1-1; D gene uncertain. Trimming cost V 2 bases and J 5 bases, with 9 bases left between them. Germline CDR1 MNHEY, CDR2 SVGAGI. The CDR3 runs to 13 residues. The CDR3 bases are TGTGCCAGCAGTTACCGGGCGGGGACTGAAGCTTTCTTT. Translation gives CASSYRAGTEAFF.

This chain joins TRBV5-5 and TRBJ1-5, with 10 bases matching TRBD1. Germline CDR1 is SGHKS and CDR2 is YYEKEE (reference sequence). This CDR3 contains 15 residues. With 4 bases clipped from V and 7 bases from J, the junction kept 8 bases outside the gene matches. CDR3 residues: CASSRDRGSEQPQHF. In nucleotides, the CDR3 is TGTGCCAGCAGCCGGGACAGGGGTTCAGAACAGCCCCAGCATTTT.

The J gene is TRBJ2-2, the V gene TRBV29-1; tentative D call: TRBD2 (6 bases). Trimming removed 1 base at V and 8 bases at J, with 11 bases between. Germline CDR1 and CDR2: SQVTM and ANQGSEA. This CDR3 has 13 residues. The CDR3 sequence is CSVEVAGGGELFF. CDR3 sequence (DNA): TGCAGCGTTGAAGTGGCCGGGGGTGGGGAGCTGTTTTTT.

CDR3: CASSEEQGVQPQHF. CDR3 DNA sequence: TGTGCCAGCAGTGAGGAACAGGGGGTTCAGCCCCAGCATTTT. V is TRBV6-4 and J is TRBJ1-5, with 8 bases lining up with TRBD1. CDR1 and CDR2 (germline): MRHNA, SNTAGT. V lost 3 bases and J lost 6; bases outside the gene matches: 4. The CDR3 is 14 residues long.

V is TRBV10-3 and J is TRBJ1-3; D may be TRBD1 (6 bases). Germline CDR1 and CDR2: ENHRY and SYGVKD. Trimming cost V 8 bases and J 0 bases, with 11 bases left between them. The CDR3 is 14 residues long. DNA of the CDR3: TGTGCCATCTTAGCAGGGGCCTCTGGAAACACCATATATTTT. It encodes CAILAGASGNTIYF.

This chain uses TRBV6-5 with TRBJ2-5; TRBD1 matches 9 bases. Gene TRBJ2-7 matches the end of the DNA better, so the J call may be wrong. The CDR3 has 15 amino acids. Germline CDR1 reads MNHEY; CDR2 reads SVGAGI. This chain's CDR3 is CASSFRDTGGHEQYF. In DNA form, the CDR3 reads TGTGCCAGCAGTTTCCGGGACACAGGGGGCCACGAGCAGTACTTC.

The J gene is TRBJ2-1, the V gene TRBV4-2, with TRBD2 matching 8 bases. Germline V gene data show CDR1 as LGHNA and CDR2 as YNFKEQ. The CDR3 is 18 amino acids. The trim removed 1 base at V and 8 bases at J, leaving 16 bases unmatched. CDR3 sequence reads: CASSQVGKAGTRRDEQFF. DNA for the CDR3: TGTGCCAGCAGCCAAGTGGGGAAAGCCGGGACTAGGCGCGATGAGCAGTTCTTC.

The chain has TRBV6-6 and TRBJ1-1, with a tentative D call TRBD1 (5 bases). The germline CDR1 and CDR2 sequences are MNHNY and SVGAGI (reference sequence). This CDR3 region has 13 residues. V was trimmed by 5 bases and J by 1 base, leaving 8 bases between them. The CDR3 loop reads CASSLDRNTEAFF. DNA for the CDR3: TGTGCCAGCAGTCTCGACAGGAACACTGAAGCTTTCTTT.

The V call is TRBV10-1, the J call TRBJ1-1; D may be TRBD1 (6 bases). This CDR3 has 14 amino acids. With 7 bases removed from V and 4 bases from J, the gap between germline ends came to 16 bases. CDR1 WNHNN and CDR2 SYGVQD come from the germline V gene (reference sequence). CDR3 loop: CASTANREGTEAFF. The CDR3 nucleotides are TGCGCCAGCACCGCCAACAGGGAGGGCACTGAAGCTTTCTTT.

V and J are TRBV19 and TRBJ1-4; TRBD1 is a possible D gene (6 bases). Germline CDR1 and CDR2: LNHDA and SQIVND (reference sequence). Trimming shortened V by 10 bases and J by 3 bases, and 18 bases separated the two germline ends. The CDR3 is 15 amino acids. This chain's CDR3 is CATTSPGVPNEKLFF. CDR3 bases: TGTGCCACCACCAGCCCAGGGGTCCCTAATGAAAAACTGTTTTTT.

This chain uses TRBV7-2 with TRBJ1-1, with TRBD1 as a possible D gene (5 bases). Germline V gene lookup returns CDR1 SGHTA and CDR2 FQGNSA. V was trimmed by 1 base and J by 4 bases, leaving 10 bases between them. The CDR3 is made up of 14 amino acids. DNA for the CDR3: TGTGCCAGCAGCTTAGTAAGGGGAAGCACTGAAGCTTTCTTT. Protein product: CASSLVRGSTEAFF. Variable domain in full (rest from reference TRBV7-2 and TRBJ1-1): GAGVSQSPSNKVTEKGKDVELRCDPISGHTALYWYRQSLGQGLEFLIYFQGNSAPDKSGLPSDRFSAERTGGSVSTLTIQRTQQEDSAVYLCASSLVRGSTEAFFGQGTRLTVV.

This clone turned up a few times. The chain recombines TRBV15 with TRBJ1-1; 7 nucleotides align to TRBD1. J lost 1 base, V lost 0 bases, and 5 bases had no gene match. This CDR3 has 16 residues. Germline V lookup: CDR1 LNHNV, CDR2 YYDKDF (reference sequence). CDR3 region: CATSREGDSRNTEAFF. CDR3 nucleotides: TGTGCCACCAGCAGAGAGGGGGACAGCAGGAACACTGAAGCTTTCTTT.

The chain carries TRBV7-6 and TRBJ2-2; D remains ambiguous. Between the trimmed V and J ends, which lost 5 bases and 4 bases, there was a span of 14 bases. CDR3 size: 15 residues. Germline CDR1 SGHVS, CDR2 FNYEAQ. The CDR3 protein is CASSPAPIATGELFF. CDR3 DNA: TGTGCCAGCAGCCCCGCTCCGATAGCCACCGGGGAGCTGTTTTTT.

V and J are TRBV14 and TRBJ2-3; D possibly corresponds to TRBD1 (6 bases). Germline assignment: CDR1 SGHDN and CDR2 FVKESK. The V and J ends lost 4 bases and 6 bases respectively, with 17 bases between them. The CDR3 runs 15 residues. CDR3 protein: CASSLGGLSFDTQYF. CDR3 in DNA: TGTGCCAGCAGCCTTGGGGGCCTTTCATTCGATACGCAGTATTTT.

The chain couples TRBV4-1 to TRBJ1-3; D is uncertain. The CDR3 runs to 18 residues. The germline V gene encodes CDR1 MGHRA and CDR2 YSYEKL. V gave up 0 bases and J gave up 2 bases, with 17 bases separating them. The CDR3 reads CASSQDSSWAEPGNTIYF. The DNA of the CDR3 is TGCGCCAGCAGCCAAGATTCCTCTTGGGCAGAGCCTGGAAACACCATATATTTT.

The chain couples TRBV12-5 to TRBJ1-1, with 8 bases lining up with TRBD1. V shed 1 base, J shed 5 bases, and the junction held 6 bases outside the gene matches. Germline V gene data show CDR1 as LGHNT and CDR2 as FRNRAP. The CDR3 is 15 residues long. CDR3 DNA: TGTGCTAGTGGTTTGGAGACAGGGGTAGGGACTGAAGCTTTCTTT. Translation gives CASGLETGVGTEAFF.

The chain has TRBV7-2 and TRBJ1-5; D may be TRBD1 (5 bases). Germline V gene data show CDR1 as SGHTA and CDR2 as FQGNSA. The CDR3 runs 13 residues. V was trimmed by 4 bases and J by 9 bases, leaving 13 bases between them. CDR3 sequence reads: CASSSDSTRPQHF. CDR3 sequence (DNA): TGTGCCAGCAGCTCAGACAGCACTCGGCCCCAGCATTTT.

The chain recombines TRBV2 with TRBJ1-3; a weak D match, TRBD1 (5 bases). This CDR3 contains 16 residues. Trimming shortened V by 2 bases and J by 2 bases, and 13 bases separated the two germline ends. In germline, CDR1 is SNHLY, CDR2 FYNNEI. The CDR3: CASSERQGLTGNTIYF. The CDR3 nucleotides are TGTGCCAGCAGTGAACGCCAGGGACTTACTGGAAACACCATATATTTT.

This chain links TRBV6-6 with TRBJ1-1; D is perhaps TRBD1 (6 bases). CDR3 length equals 16 residues. Germline CDR1 MNHNY, CDR2 SVGAGI (reference sequence). The V gene lost 2 bases and the J gene lost 5 bases, with 18 bases spanning the gap. CDR3 in amino acids: CASSYRQGLGKTEAFF. Written as DNA, the CDR3 is TGTGCCAGCAGTTACCGGCAGGGGTTGGGGAAGACTGAAGCTTTCTTT.

This clone was recorded at least ten times. The J gene is TRBJ2-1, the V gene TRBV7-9; D may be TRBD1 (5 bases). In germline, CDR1 is SEHNR, CDR2 FQNEAQ (reference sequence). V lost 2 bases and J lost 0, with 11 bases in between. The CDR3 totals 16 residues. The CDR3 is CASSLLITGSYNEQFF. CDR3 nucleotide sequence: TGTGCCAGCAGCTTATTAATTACAGGCTCCTACAATGAGCAGTTCTTC.